This T cell receptor (beta chain) was captured by sequencing in a study of response to subunit inactivated influenza vaccine. Findings and limits, study-wide: The authors suggested that every seasonal influenza vaccination recruits few new T cells.

Via MiXCR, TCRdb re-called the RT-PCR reads, giving one row per CDR3 protein. The sample lists about 570,000 distinct CDR3 sequences, about 10% seen once, with 9.5% to 13% in the top ten. CDR1 LGHDT and CDR2 YNNKEL come from the germline V gene (reference sequence). The V gene end was trimmed by 4 bases and the J gene end by 9 bases; junction bases not matched to a gene: 7. The CDR3 covers 14 residues. This clonotype was picked up a small number of times. What it binds is not known. The chain uses TRBV3-1 and TRBJ2-1; 9 bases fit TRBD2. This sample comprised PBMCs from blood, obtained on the day of vaccination. The receptor's source is a man aged 50 or older who received an inactivated influenza vaccine. CDR3 protein: CASSPLAGRGEQFF. DNA for the CDR3: TGTGCCAGCAGCCCGCTAGCGGGGCGTGGTGAGCAGTTCTTC.